Sequencing of this T cell receptor beta chain was carried out in a study of T cells in localized non-small cell lung cancer. Study conclusions and caveats: Median detection of top 100 tumor clones in adjacent lung was over 45 clones. Tumor trailed uninvolved adjacent lung in T cell clonality, which peaked there. Density of T cells in blood, when higher, went with longer overall survival. Only one tumor region was sequenced, so heterogeneity remains possible.

The table came from immunoSEQ multiplex PCR; TCRdb's copy has only in-frame clones and leaves some out. Of a few thousand clones listed, roughly two fifths are singletons. For this clone: Its antigen remains unidentified.

V was shortened by 0 bases and J by 7 bases, with 12 bases between the two germline ends. This CDR3 contains 15 residues. The germline CDR1 and CDR2 sequences are SGHNT and YENEEA. This receptor was identified in a male donor aged 60 or over with stage II squamous cell lung carcinoma. This material consisted of lung tumor tissue, taken before any cancer treatment. V and J are TRBV11-3 and TRBJ2-2; D might be TRBD1 or TRBD2, each matching 6 bases. CDR3: CASSLEQGGNGELFF. The CDR3 bases are TGTGCCAGCAGCTTAGAACAGGGAGGCAACGGGGAGCTGTTTTTT.